This TCR beta chain was observed in a study of cytomegalovirus exposure and HLA in healthy donors. Remarks on this clone: Its specificity is not known.

Germline V gene lookup returns CDR1 SGDLS and CDR2 YYNGEE. The CDR3 contains 14 residues. Between the trimmed V and J ends, which lost 3 bases and 7 bases, there was a span of 13 bases. Study-wide results and limits: Follow-up analysis later connected one missense variant in DCLRE1C with trimming of TCR beta V- and J-genes. TRBV6-2, TRBV6-3 and some other V segments were unresolvable in 87-base-pair reads.

PCR used 60 Vbeta primers and 13 Jbeta primers. Sequenced by immunoSEQ multiplex PCR; TCRdb stores in-frame clones only, minus some. The repertoire holds roughly 150,000 clones, with around 83% as singletons. Sequenced input: PBMCs. This sequence joins TRBV9 and TRBJ1-4, with D unresolved. The source of this sequence is a man under 40 in good health and CMV-seropositive. Here the CDR3 reads CASSGRSGVEKLFF. DNA of the CDR3: TGTGCCAGCAGCGGACGATCGGGAGTTGAAAAACTGTTTTTT. The whole variable domain, filled in from reference TRBV9 and TRBJ1-4, reads DSGVTQTPKHLITATGQRVTLRCSPRSGDLSVYWYQQSLDQGLQFLIQYYNGEERAKGNILERFSAQQFPDLHSELNLSSLELGDSALYFCASSGRSGVEKLFFGSGTQLSVL.